This TCR beta chain appears in the sequencing data of a study of blood T cell repertoires in COVID-19. Using immunoSEQ multiplex PCR, the repertoire was profiled, and TCRdb retains in-frame clones only, with some absent. The profile shows approximately 93,000 clones, about 90% of them singletons. CDR1 is SGHVS and CDR2 is FNYEAQ in the germline V gene. The V segment lost 3 bases and the J segment 4 bases; nucleotides outside the gene matches: 22. The CDR3 totals 20 residues. The sample was peripheral blood. This TCR was sampled from a human donor in a cohort sampled during active COVID-19. The chain employs TRBV7-6 and TRBJ2-7; 9 bases map to TRBD1. The CDR3 DNA follows: TGTGCCAGCAGCTTCTACGCCCCGGGACAGGGACCTAGCCCGCTTTACGAGCAGTACTTC. Protein: CASSFYAPGQGPSPLYEQYF. The full variable domain, in which reference TRBV7-6 and TRBJ2-7 provide the parts outside the CDR3, is GAGVSQSPRYKVTKRGQDVALRCDPISGHVSLYWYRQALGQGPEFLTYFNYEAQQDKSGLPNDRFSAERPEGSISTLTIQRTEQRDSAMYRCASSFYAPGQGPSPLYEQYFGPGTRLTVT.